A single sample gave rise to the 8 T cell receptor beta chains below, sequenced in a study of T cell responses to AZD1222 COVID-19 vaccine. Clones were read by immunoSEQ multiplex PCR, and TCRdb kept only the in-frame ones, dropping some. The table includes around 120,000 clones, around 87% detected once. Sequencing was performed on peripheral blood, taken 28 days after the second AZD1222 dose. All receptors derive from an adult who received the AZD1222 COVID-19 vaccine.

The genes are TRBV19 and TRBJ2-5; the D is unclear. The CDR3 consists of 12 residues. Trimming removed 10 bases from V and 2 bases from J, with 11 bases in between. Per germline, CDR1 LNHDA and CDR2 SQIVND (reference sequence). CDR3 bases: TGTGCCACTTCGGCAGGACAAGAGACCCAGTACTTC. It codes for CATSAGQETQYF.

The chain couples TRBV30 to TRBJ1-1; D not resolved. Germline V CDR1 and CDR2: GTSNPN, SVGIG (reference sequence). V was pared by 4 bases and J by 3 bases, with 15 bases between. The length of the CDR3 is 14 residues. The CDR3: CAWTPLGQDTEAFF. The CDR3, as DNA: TGTGCCTGGACCCCGCTCGGGCAGGACACTGAAGCTTTCTTT.

The chain combines TRBV6-2 or TRBV6-3 with TRBJ2-1; D remains ambiguous. Germline loops: CDR1 MNHEY, CDR2 SVGEGT. The V end lost 4 bases, the J end lost 10 bases, and 8 bases lay between the germline ends. This CDR3 spans 11 amino acids. CDR3 nucleotide sequence: TGTGCCAGCAGTTTGGTAGCCGAGCAGTTCTTC. Translation gives CASSLVAEQFF.

This chain connects TRBV5-5 to TRBJ1-2, with D perhaps matching TRBD1 (6 bases). V dropped 5 bases and J dropped 12 bases, with 20 bases sitting between them. Looked up from germline, CDR1 is SGHKS and CDR2 is YYEKEE (reference sequence). This CDR3 has 13 amino acids. DNA for the CDR3: TGTGCCAGCAGGCCCAGCTTGGAGGAGGGGGACACCTTC. Its translation: CASRPSLEEGDTF.

The genes are TRBV7-9 and TRBJ2-5; 7 bases are shared with TRBD2. The germline CDR1 and CDR2 sequences are SEHNR and FQNEAQ (reference sequence). V shed 5 bases, J shed 3 bases, and the junction held 9 bases outside the gene matches. This CDR3 is built from 15 residues. The CDR3 region is CASSRRGLPEETQYF. The CDR3 bases are TGTGCCAGCAGCCGAAGGGGACTACCCGAAGAGACCCAGTACTTC.

This clone was picked up one time. The chain employs TRBV19 and TRBJ1-4; possible D gene TRBD1, 5 bases. Germline CDR1 and CDR2: LNHDA and SQIVND (reference sequence). V shed 6 bases and J shed 4 bases, with 15 bases lying between them. The CDR3 has 15 residues. CDR3 in amino acids: CASSVIGAGNEKLFF. The CDR3 nucleotides read TGTGCCAGTAGCGTGATCGGGGCAGGTAATGAAAAACTGTTTTTT.

This clone was recorded only once. This sequence joins TRBV25-1 and TRBJ1-1; 7 bases map to TRBD1. This CDR3 has 14 amino acids. Germline loops: CDR1 MGHDK, CDR2 SYGVNS. The V segment lost 6 bases and the J segment 6 bases; nucleotides outside the gene matches: 10. The CDR3 region has the DNA TGTGCCAGCAGGGGCACAGGGGCTGAGTCTGAAGCTTTCTTT. It encodes CASRGTGAESEAFF.

This clone was observed a handful of times. The rearrangement uses TRBV19 and TRBJ1-1; perhaps TRBD1 as D (5 bases). The CDR3 covers 13 residues. Trimming pared 5 bases from V and 4 bases from J, leaving 11 bases between. Germline V gives CDR1 LNHDA, CDR2 SQIVND (reference sequence). The CDR3 region is CASSRQGGTEAFF. The CDR3 coding sequence is TGTGCCAGTAGTCGCCAGGGAGGCACTGAAGCTTTCTTT.